The present TCR beta chain was sequenced within a study of cytomegalovirus exposure and HLA in healthy donors. General study points: Subsequent analysis of the approximately 110 validation repertoires found a tendency for first-cohort TCR clusters to co-occur.

Method: immunoSEQ multiplex PCR; TCRdb's copy keeps in-frame clones and lacks some. Of about 55,000 clones in the sample, approximately 90% were seen once. CDR3 size: 15 residues. Germline lookup yields CDR1 SGHRS and CDR2 YFSETQ. V gave up 3 bases and J gave up 2 bases, with 13 bases separating them. In the case of this clone: What it binds is not known.

The clonotype originates from a man between 18 and 35 years old in good health and CMV-seronegative. The rearrangement links TRBV5-1 to TRBJ2-3; a possible D gene is TRBD1 (6 bases). The sample was PBMCs. Here the CDR3 reads CASSSQGPFTDTQYF. CDR3 in DNA: TGCGCCAGCAGCTCACAGGGACCCTTCACAGATACGCAGTATTTT.